This T cell receptor beta chain appears in the sequencing data of a study of shared clonotypes between healthy human individuals. The study, taken as a whole, reports: Naive subsets typically showed greater estimated richness than memory subsets. Generation probability values for non-shared clonotypes were lower than those for clonotypes shared by all four donors. Sharing across several donors was seen in 4% to 6.5% of naive CD4 clonotypes. Limitation of the genetic and exposure-history diversity represented came from the few donors.

The protocol was immunoSEQ multiplex PCR, while the TCRdb copy is restricted to in-frame clones and leaves out a portion. The sample contains fewer than 3 million clones, roughly 92% of which appear only once. Germline values: CDR1 SGDLS, CDR2 YYNGEE. CDR3 length equals 14 residues. Trimming cost V 1 base and J 2 bases, with 7 bases left between them. With respect to this clone: Its antigen remains unknown. This same CDR3 is encoded by further DNA sequences in the sample.

The chain recombines TRBV9 with TRBJ2-1; possibly TRBD2 for D (5 bases). The receptor comes from a man in his late teens or twenties in good health. Some clones in this sample may be carry-over from other donors' samples. Input material: naive CD4+ T cells from PBMCs. Subset noted: CD45RA+ positively selected. The CDR3 sequence is CASSVSGTYNEQFF. The CDR3 DNA reads as TGTGCCAGCAGCGTATCCGGGACCTACAATGAGCAGTTCTTC.